Below are 5 T cell receptor beta chains sequenced from a single sample in a study of human CD8 memory T cell subsets. Making the TCR beta libraries relied on UMI-labeled 5' RACE. Reprocessing the 5' RACE reads, TCRdb reports a single entry for every CDR3 protein and omits DNA. Its listing shows about 18,000 distinct CDR3 sequences. The sequenced sample consisted of CD8+ T cells from PBMCs. Every receptor here comes from a human donor in good health.

The rearrangement uses TRBV7-9 and TRBJ2-3; the D call from TCRdb, TRBD1, cannot be confirmed without DNA. The CDR3 sequence is 15 residues long. Per germline, CDR1 SEHNR and CDR2 FQNEAQ (reference sequence). The CDR3 here is CASSLATGDTDTQYF.

This chain connects TRBV27 to TRBJ1-1; TCRdb proposes TRBD1, but this gene call is untestable without DNA. The CDR3 has 16 residues. From germline, CDR1 is MNHEY and CDR2 SMNVEV (reference sequence). The CDR3 loop reads CASSLDQTGLNTEAFF.

This chain uses TRBV5-1 with TRBJ2-7; the TRBD1 assignment by TCRdb is unverifiable without DNA. There are 13 residues in the CDR3. Germline values: CDR1 SGHRS, CDR2 YFSETQ. The CDR3 sequence: CASSSGGQRKQYF.

The rearrangement joins TRBV7-9 to TRBJ1-1; lacking DNA, the TRBD1 call made by TCRdb goes unchecked. Germline CDR1 is SEHNR and CDR2 is FQNEAQ (reference sequence). The CDR3 is 16 amino acids. Here the CDR3 reads CASSAPNGGLNTEAFF. Drawing the rest from reference TRBV7-9 and TRBJ1-1, the complete variable domain is DTGVSQNPRHKITKRGQNVTFRCDPISEHNRLYWYRQTLGQGPEFLTYFQNEAQLEKSRLLSDRFSAERPKGSFSTLEIQRTEQGDSAMYLCASSAPNGGLNTEAFFGQGTRLTVV.

This chain connects TRBV7-2 to TRBJ2-1; no DNA is available, so the TRBD2 call from TCRdb remains unchecked. The CDR3 runs 18 residues. Looked up from germline, CDR1 is SGHTA and CDR2 is FQGNSA. CDR3 sequence reads: CASSLAGLAGGPYNEQFF.